This TCR beta chain was obtained from a study of cytomegalovirus exposure and HLA in healthy donors (dated by TCRdb to 2017 to 2019). For context, the study as a whole: An earlier analysis of several hundred of the donors reported 276 Gb of sequence data and 90 million to 120 million unique TCR beta sequences obtained from about 179 million T cells. Of the roughly 400 genotyped donors, about 80% fell in the genetic ancestry cluster associated with self-reported Caucasian donors. The study profiled the T cell repertoires of fewer than 850 subjects by immunosequencing and related them to cytomegalovirus serostatus. Typing coverage varied by locus: 629-630 donors for A, B, C, DRB1 and DQB1; about 520 for DQA1; around 570 for DPA1; approximately 450 for DPB1. HLA typing covered class I and class II loci at four-digit resolution. In a later genetic analysis, genome-wide SNP genotypes for about three fifths of the roughly 670 donors were used, and that subset was treated as a discovery cohort. Every repertoire in the discovery cohort had been generated on one and the same sequencing platform. A few DR-DQ haplotypes were treated as single units for association and clustering because of strong linkage in the cohort. The study aimed to test whether cataloging public T cell receptors could reveal signatures of past pathogen exposure. An early release that covered fewer than 750 HLA-typed donors contained around 330 gigabases of sequencing data and 85 million to 100 million unique TCR sequences. Besides the first cohort of roughly 660 subjects, a separate validation cohort made up of roughly 120 different subjects was used. Alongside the repertoire data, information on donor age, sex, ethnicity and CMV serostatus was compiled. In an earlier analysis of 500 to 650 of the donors, high-throughput TCR beta sequencing was used to judge whether each TCR beta V gene segment behaved as functional or pseudogenic. Among several hundred genotyped donors of the cohort, an average of around 250,000 unique TCR beta nucleotide sequences was sequenced per donor, of which 15% to 20% were non-productive. The later analysis used no new phenotypic data to find candidate immune exposures, relying instead on TCR beta sequences and their occurrence across donors. A later analysis re-analyzed previously published TCR beta repertoires from 500 to 700 donors and added high-resolution HLA genotyping to study TCR occurrence patterns. To predict cytomegalovirus infection status, the study combined high-throughput TCR immunosequencing, statistical association of individual TCRs with disease status, and machine learning.

CDR1 and CDR2 (MNHEY, SMNVEV) derive from the germline V gene (reference sequence). The germline ends are 20 bases apart after V is trimmed by 5 bases and J by 9 bases. The CDR3 goes from the cysteine to the phenylalanine over 16 residues. CDR3 DNA only is kept here, 48 bases in frame from base 1. The cohort consisted of 650 to 700 healthy bone marrow donors. Cohort members were all nominally healthy when sampled, although unrecorded immune exposures were likely present. The donor tested CMV seropositive and was one of the 289 seropositive cohort members. A peripheral blood sample was collected from each donor, and TCR beta sequencing was performed on peripheral blood mononuclear cells. The Qiagen DNeasy Blood Extraction Kit was used to extract genomic DNA from the blood cell samples. The library was produced with the immunoSEQ multiplex PCR assay. The multiplex PCR relied on a mix of 60 forward primers for TCR Vbeta segments and 13 reverse primers for TCR Jbeta segments. Amplification of the CDR3 region of rearranged TCR beta genes was performed with a multiplex PCR assay on genomic DNA. On the Illumina HiSeq System, the amplified TCR beta libraries were sequenced as 87-base-pair reads. In the authors' own workflow: A later analysis counted around 72 million unique TCR beta chains across the 550 to 700 repertoires, and around 9.9 million of these chains were shared by at least two donors. Raw reads were error-corrected and collapsed into unique sequences with a nearest-neighbor algorithm that merged closely related sequences to remove PCR and sequencing errors. To assign V, D and J gene segments, CDR3 sequences were aligned to IMGT reference sequences. For a sequence to be retained, at least a six-nucleotide match to both a V gene segment and a J gene segment was required. Rearrangements were classified as productive when the CDR3 lacked stop codons and remained in frame with V and J, and all other rearrangements were classified as non-productive. CDR3 was defined according to IMGT convention as the region running from the second conserved V-encoded cysteine to the conserved J-encoded phenylalanine. Sequences without an unambiguous match to a single V gene segment were excluded from the earlier analysis of 450 to 750 of the donors. An earlier analysis of fewer than 750 of the donors called V segments functional above 56.7% productive rearrangements and segregating when the between-donor standard deviation exceeded 5%. A statistical classification framework was built to diagnose cytomegalovirus status from the catalog of TCR beta chain sequences. A later analysis assigned V and J genes by comparing TCR nucleotide sequences with IMGT/GENE-DB human TR gene sequences. The TCRdist pipeline was used in a later analysis to assign CDR3 sequences and most-parsimonious VDJ recombination scenarios. In a later analysis, every TCR beta chain was defined by the combination of its CDR3 amino acid sequence and its V-gene family, and reads without a unique V-gene family were dropped. In a later analysis, approximately 590 highly shared, low-generation-probability nucleotide sequences were removed to address suspected cross-contamination and a sequencing artifact. For each public chain, a later analysis derived a clonal expansion index from normalized ranks of inferred template counts within each repertoire. A later analysis computed generation probabilities with a VDJ recombination model fitted to out-of-frame rearrangements, and checked the results against IGoR. Hypergeometric tests were used in a later analysis to score TCR-TCR, TCR-HLA and TCR-CMV co-occurrence, with a repertoire-size bias correction applied to the TCR pairs. A later analysis estimated false discovery rates by permuting HLA or CMV assignments 20 times. In a later analysis, co-occurring TCRs were grouped using DBSCAN, and TCRdist sequence similarity was added for clustering within HLA-allele-positive subsets. For co-occurrence clustering, repertoires with fewer than 30,000 or more than 120,000 public chains were excluded, along with roughly 5 repertoires with anomalous nucleotide sharing. Sourced from immuneACCESS, this table was stored by TCRdb with only in-frame sequences that have V and J called. A share of the clones is absent; for the studies checked, an unresolved V gene accounts for under half, and the remainder has no known explanation. D and trimming were read from the DNA, whereas the V and J calls and clone size are those reported in that table. Recorded for this sample are about 170,000 clones; 73% of them occurred a single time. Of the sample, 4.5% to 5.5% is held by the ten largest clones.

Beyond this particular receptor, the publication reports: Roughly uniform sequencing depth across donors was assumed in presence/absence analyses, although this assumption may not hold. HLA typing was unavailable for some donors at each locus, so association tests used only the typed subset. A total of 150 to 200 TCR beta chains were listed by the study as associated with cytomegalovirus. A later analysis associated approximately 17,000 TCR beta sequences with specific HLA alleles at a false discovery rate of 0.05. Cytomegalovirus status was reported to be diagnosed by the classifier with high specificity and sensitivity in both the original and validation cohorts. Linkage disequilibrium might explain the correlated functional status among segregating V segments, but an unknown experimental factor could not be excluded. Broadly in line with IMGT annotations, most TCR beta V segments showed up in productive rearrangements about 87% or about 30% of the time in an earlier analysis of several hundred of the donors. Assigning TCR associations to individual alleles was difficult when HLA alleles, especially DR and DQ, strongly co-occurred. Across donors, most TCR sequences were observed very rarely, whereas some public TCRs were present in many individuals. A later genetic analysis reported fewer N-insertions in productive TCRs among donors in an Asian-associated ancestry cluster than the roughly 640-donor mean. A few of the identified cytomegalovirus-associated TCR beta chains were confirmed in vitro to be specific for cytomegalovirus antigens. The authors suggested that the approach could potentially be extended to other disease states and immunological phenotypes. For the cohort, immune exposure information was limited to CMV serostatus. In a later analysis, the rate of TCR association differed among HLA loci, with DRB1 alleles having the most associated TCRs and HLA-C alleles having the fewest. A further reported finding was that TCR beta sequences accurately predicted the HLA-A and HLA-B alleles for most subjects in the first cohort. Some IMGT-functional V segments, including TRBV6-2 and TRBV6-3, could not be told apart with the 87-base-pair reads, so those segments were excluded. Because counts were too low, under 20 rarely observed V segments, including chromosome 9 orphons, were left out of the earlier analysis of approximately 500 of the donors. Compared with equally common non-associated chains, HLA-associated TCR beta chains in a later analysis were more clonally expanded and had lower generation probabilities. The cohort was sequenced for TCR beta chains only, and without alpha or paired-chain data the features that could be detected were limited. A group of highly shared sequence variants was considered likely to be a technical artifact of the sequencing pipeline. In a later genetic analysis, a missense DCLRE1C variant was associated with V-gene and J-gene trimming of TCR beta chains, and the association was replicated in an independent cohort. According to a later analysis, parvovirus B19, influenza, CMV and Epstein-Barr virus appeared linked to several top co-occurrence clusters. In a later analysis, most CMV-associated TCR beta chains were found to appear HLA-restricted, with HLA associations seemingly driven largely by CMV exposure.

This clone turned up a few times. Its antigen is unknown. The sample holds no much larger clone one base away, and base qualities are not on file. Here the chain combines TRBV27 and TRBJ1-6, with TRBD1 as a weak D call on 6 bases. The source of this sequence is a woman between 18 and 29 years old in good health and CMV-seropositive. Sequenced: PBMCs. CDR3 sequence: CASSPATGGQSSPLHF. The nucleotides read TGTGCCAGCAGTCCTGCAACCGGGGGGCAGAGTTCACCCCTCCACTTT.